The clone carrying this T cell receptor beta chain has just one count. This sample is drawn from a study of blood T cell repertoires in COVID-19. Looking at the study overall: There were acute and convalescent COVID-19 samples, and they came from the United States, Italy and Spain.

Per the study methods: Amplified reference gene primers provided the basis for estimating nucleated cell counts. Some clones are missing from TCRdb's copy, which holds only in-frame ones; the method was immunoSEQ multiplex PCR. Clone size and V and J calls were adopted from that table, with D and trimming inferred from the DNA. The table has some 65,000 clones, roughly 92% seen once. This CDR3 spans 15 amino acids. CDR1 is SGHRS and CDR2 is YFSETQ in the germline V gene. V shed 4 bases, J shed 4 bases, and the junction held 9 bases outside the gene matches. The TCR sequence derives from a man between 65 and 80 years old with active COVID-19. The chain employs TRBV5-1 and TRBJ1-1; 8 bases fit TRBD1. The sequencing sample was made of peripheral blood. The CDR3: CASSASQGVSTEAFF. In DNA form, the CDR3 reads TGCGCCAGCAGCGCCTCACAGGGGGTGAGCACTGAAGCTTTCTTT.